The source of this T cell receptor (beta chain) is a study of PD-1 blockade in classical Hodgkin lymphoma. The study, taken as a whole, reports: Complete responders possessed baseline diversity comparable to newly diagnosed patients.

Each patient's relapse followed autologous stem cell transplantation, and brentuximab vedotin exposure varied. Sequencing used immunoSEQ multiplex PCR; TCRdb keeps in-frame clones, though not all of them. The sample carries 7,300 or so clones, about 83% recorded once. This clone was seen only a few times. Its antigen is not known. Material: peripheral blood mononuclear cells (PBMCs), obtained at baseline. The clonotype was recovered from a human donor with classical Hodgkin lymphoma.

The CDR3 nucleotides are TGTGCCTGCTGGGCCCCGAGCTCCTACGAGCAGTACTTC. Its translation is CACWAPSSYEQYF. The chain is built from TRBV30 and TRBJ2-7; no reliable D call. Germline V lookup: CDR1 GTSNPN, CDR2 SVGIG (reference sequence). Deletions cut 6 bases from V and 0 bases from J, with 12 bases between. There are 13 residues in the CDR3. Full variable domain (outside the CDR3, taken from reference TRBV30 and TRBJ2-7): SQTIHQWPATLVQPVGSPLSLECTVEGTSNPNLYWYRQAAGRGLQLLFYSVGIGQISSEVPQNLSASRPQDRQFILSSKKLLLSDSGFYLCACWAPSSYEQYFGPGTRLTVT.